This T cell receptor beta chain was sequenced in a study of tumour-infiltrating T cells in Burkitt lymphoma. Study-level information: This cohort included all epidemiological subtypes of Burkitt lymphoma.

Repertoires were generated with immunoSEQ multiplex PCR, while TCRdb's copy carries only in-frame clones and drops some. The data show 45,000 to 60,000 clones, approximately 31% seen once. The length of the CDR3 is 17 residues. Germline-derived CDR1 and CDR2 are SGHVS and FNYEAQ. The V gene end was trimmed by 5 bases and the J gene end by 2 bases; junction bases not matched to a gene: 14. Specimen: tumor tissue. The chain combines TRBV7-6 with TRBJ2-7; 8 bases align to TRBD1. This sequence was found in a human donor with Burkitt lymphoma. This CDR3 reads CASSLDLGTGITYEQYF. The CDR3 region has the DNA TGTGCCAGCAGCCTCGATCTTGGGACAGGTATCACCTACGAGCAGTACTTC.